One sample yielded the 24 T cell receptor beta chains listed below, sequenced in a study of T cell repertoires in cytomegalovirus infection. Their recognized antigens are unknown. TCRdb reanalysed the reads using MiXCR and keeps one entry per CDR3 protein. The sample lists 750,000 to 900,000 distinct CDR3 sequences, almost 30% occurring once. The sequencing here drew on cultured CD8+ T cells from PBMCs, taken from culture after CMV antigen stimulation. The receptors originated from a human donor in good health (CMV status not recorded). Some clones in this sample may be carry-over from other donors' samples.

The chain carries TRBV19 and TRBJ2-7; D uncertain. The CDR3 loop spans 15 amino acids. Trimming pared 1 base from V and 1 base from J, leaving 11 bases between. Germline values: CDR1 LNHDA, CDR2 SQIVND (reference sequence). CDR3 DNA sequence: TGTGCCAGTAGTATAGCGAGGTTTCTTTCCTACGAGCAGTACTTC. Its protein product is CASSIARFLSYEQYF.

Only a few counts were recorded for this clonotype. This chain links TRBV19 with TRBJ1-1; D gene uncertain. Trimming stripped 4 bases from V and 7 bases from J, with 7 bases between. This CDR3 spans 11 amino acids. Looked up from germline, CDR1 is LNHDA and CDR2 is SQIVND (reference sequence). CDR3 loop: CASSRGFEAFF. The CDR3 DNA is TGTGCCAGTAGTAGAGGATTTGAAGCTTTCTTT. The full variable domain, rest sourced from reference TRBV19 and TRBJ1-1, is DGGITQSPKYLFRKEGQNVTLSCEQNLNHDAMYWYRQDPGQGLRLIYYSQIVNDFQKGDIAEGYSVSREKKESFPLTVTSAQKNPTAFYLCASSRGFEAFFGQGTRLTVV.

This clonotype turned up a few times. The V call is TRBV4-1, the J call TRBJ1-5; no definite D call. The CDR3 spans 14 residues. Deletions cut 4 bases from V and 0 bases from J, with 7 bases between. Germline V gene lookup returns CDR1 MGHRA and CDR2 YSYEKL. CDR3 DNA: TGCGCCAGCAGCCCTCTGAGTAGCAATCAGCCCCAGCATTTT. Translating it yields CASSPLSSNQPQHF.

This rearrangement joins TRBV27 to TRBJ1-5; D remains unclear. Germline CDR1 reads MNHEY; CDR2 reads SMNVEV (reference sequence). Between the trimmed V and J ends, which lost 6 bases and 4 bases, there was a span of 13 bases. The CDR3 runs 14 residues. The CDR3 bases are TGTGCCAGCAGACCTCTCGGGAGTAATCAGCCCCAGCATTTT. Translation: CASRPLGSNQPQHF.

The CDR3 sequence is CASREARIYPGELFF. The CDR3 nucleotides read TGTGCCAGCAGGGAGGCGAGGATTTACCCCGGGGAGCTGTTTTTT. The gene calls are TRBV7-6 and TRBJ2-2; tentative D call: TRBD2 (5 bases). Germline V gives CDR1 SGHVS, CDR2 FNYEAQ. Trimming left V 6 bases short and J 6 bases short, with 17 bases between. The CDR3 sequence is 15 residues long.

This clonotype was counted ten times or more. The chain links TRBV7-2 to TRBJ1-1, with D possibly being TRBD1 (5 bases). Germline CDR1 and CDR2: SGHTA and FQGNSA. This CDR3 has 15 amino acids. The germline V and J ends were trimmed by 5 bases and 1 base, with 14 bases remaining between them. This CDR3 reads CASSRRKGSNTEAFF. CDR3 in DNA: TGTGCCAGCAGCCGACGGAAGGGGTCGAACACTGAAGCTTTCTTT.

This clonotype was seen repeatedly, ten times or more. V and J are TRBV7-2 and TRBJ2-7; 12 bases fit TRBD2. V was pared by 2 bases and J by 7 bases, with 6 bases of the junction left unmatched. The CDR3 runs to 15 residues. Per the germline V gene, CDR1 is SGHTA and CDR2 is FQGNSA. Written as DNA, the CDR3 is TGTGCCAGCAGCTTAAGGCTAGCGGGGGGGTGGGAGCAGTACTTC. Translation gives CASSLRLAGGWEQYF.

This chain links TRBV6-1 with TRBJ2-7, with 9 bases aligning to TRBD2. Germline CDR1 and CDR2: MNHNS and SASEGT. J was trimmed by 3 bases and V by 1 base; bases with no gene match: 7. This CDR3 contains 16 residues. The CDR3 protein is CASSEVEAGGFYEQYF. CDR3 DNA: TGTGCCAGCAGTGAAGTTGAAGCGGGGGGCTTCTACGAGCAGTACTTC.

This clonotype showed up just a few times. V usage is TRBV27 and J usage is TRBJ1-2; no clear D gene. V was shortened by 3 bases and J by 2 bases, with 13 bases between the two germline ends. This CDR3 contains 15 residues. CDR1 MNHEY and CDR2 SMNVEV come from the germline V gene (reference sequence). CDR3 in DNA: TGTGCCAGCAGTTTCCGTGACGGCCCAAACTATGGCTACACCTTC. Translation: CASSFRDGPNYGYTF.

The V call is TRBV15, the J call TRBJ1-2; possible D gene TRBD1, 5 bases. Trimming took off 0 bases at V and 4 bases at J, with 21 bases between the two ends. Germline V gene data show CDR1 as LNHNV and CDR2 as YYDKDF (reference sequence). This CDR3 has 18 amino acids. CDR3: CATSRDLYSGEAVYGYTF. The CDR3 DNA sequence: TGTGCCACCAGCAGAGATCTCTATTCGGGGGAGGCCGTCTATGGCTACACCTTC.

This chain connects TRBV12-3 or TRBV12-4 to TRBJ2-3, with 10 bases lining up with TRBD1. This CDR3 has 13 residues. V lost 5 bases to trimming and J lost 15 bases; unmatched junction nucleotides: 11. The CDR3 DNA reads as TGTGCCAGCAGTCCCGTCGGGGACAGGGGATTATATTTT. It yields the protein CASSPVGDRGLYF.

On this clonotype: A much larger clonotype is one base distant, so this may be a read error. The chain carries TRBV7-2 and TRBJ2-5; unclear D gene. Germline CDR1 SGHTA, CDR2 FQGNSA. Trimming shortened V by 1 base and J by 2 bases, and 11 bases separated the two germline ends. CDR3 length: 15 residues. The CDR3 protein is CASSLGEAPQETQYF. In DNA form, the CDR3 reads TGTGCCAGCAGCTTAGGGGAAGCGCCTCAAGAGACCCAGTACTTC.

The CDR3 region is CAIFRPIHRGIAKNIQYF. The CDR3 DNA follows: TGTGCCATCTTCAGACCGATTCACAGGGGCATAGCCAAAAACATTCAGTACTTC. The chain combines TRBV10-3 with TRBJ2-4; 7 bases align to TRBD1. CDR1 and CDR2 (germline): ENHRY, SYGVKD. Unmatched junction bases numbered 16, after V lost 8 bases and J lost 0 bases. CDR3 size: 18 residues.

This clonotype occurred a few times. The chain links TRBV7-8 to TRBJ1-4; D is unresolved. The CDR3 is made up of 15 amino acids. Germline V gives CDR1 SGHVS, CDR2 FQNEAQ. The V end was cut by 5 bases, the J end by 8 bases, with 18 bases between. CDR3 nucleotides: TGTGCCAGCAGCCCCTCCGAGGACTCTAGAGAAAAACTGTTTTTT. This translates into CASSPSEDSREKLFF.

V gene TRBV19 combines with J gene TRBJ2-7; D is possibly TRBD2 (5 bases). V was cut by 6 bases and J by 7 bases, with 13 bases left in between. This CDR3 is 12 amino acids long. Germline CDR1 and CDR2: LNHDA and SQIVND (reference sequence). CDR3 DNA: TGTGCCAGTAGCTCTGGAGGTAGTGAGCAGTACGTC. This translates into CASSSGGSEQYV.

The chain is built from TRBV7-9 and TRBJ1-2; a possible D gene is TRBD1 (5 bases). Germline V lookup: CDR1 SEHNR, CDR2 FQNEAQ (reference sequence). V gave up 5 bases and J gave up 7 bases, with 11 bases separating them. The CDR3 is 12 amino acids. The CDR3 coding sequence is TGTGCCAGCAGCACCGGGGGAACTGGCTACACCTTC. This sequence encodes CASSTGGTGYTF.

The J gene is TRBJ1-6, the V gene TRBV11-2, with 7 positions matching TRBD1. Germline trimming cut 0 bases from V and 8 bases from J; bases unmatched to any gene: 16. Germline lookup yields CDR1 SGHAT and CDR2 FQNNGV. The CDR3 covers 19 residues. The CDR3 DNA follows: TGTGCCAGCAGCTTAGATTTCCTGCCCCCCGACAGGGTGGATTCACCCCTCCACTTT. This encodes CASSLDFLPPDRVDSPLHF.

This clonotype has at least ten counts. CDR3 sequence (DNA): TGTGCCAGCAGCCCACAGCAGAGAGGAAGCGGGGGGAACAATGAGCAGTTCTTC. It translates to CASSPQQRGSGGNNEQFF. V and J are TRBV7-6 and TRBJ2-1; 9 bases match TRBD2. V shed 5 bases, J shed 5 bases, and the junction held 16 bases outside the gene matches. The CDR3 extends over 18 amino acids. CDR1 is SGHVS, CDR2 FNYEAQ, per germline.

The chain couples TRBV29-1 to TRBJ1-5; 9 bases are shared with TRBD1. There are 15 residues in the CDR3. Unmatched junction bases numbered 8, after V lost 7 bases and J lost 1 base. CDR1 and CDR2 from the germline V gene are SQVTM and ANQGSEA. CDR3 DNA: TGCAGCGACGGGACAGGGAAAGTAAGCAATCAGCCCCAGCATTTT. It encodes CSDGTGKVSNQPQHF.

This clonotype was observed at least ten times. The chain recombines TRBV7-8 with TRBJ2-1; D gene uncertain. The germline V and J ends were trimmed by 5 bases and 8 bases, with 16 bases remaining between them. There are 14 residues in the CDR3. CDR1 and CDR2 (germline): SGHVS, FQNEAQ. CDR3 nucleotides: TGTGCCAGCAGCCCGACGTGGACGGCGGATGAGCAGTTCTTC. This gives the protein CASSPTWTADEQFF.

The V call is TRBV20-1, the J call TRBJ2-1, with 7 bases matching TRBD2. Germline V CDR1 and CDR2: DFQATT, SNEGSKA (reference sequence). The CDR3 has 14 residues. J was trimmed by 4 bases and V by 6 bases; bases with no gene match: 9. The CDR3 DNA follows: TGCAGTGCCCGGGGGGAGTGGGGTTACAATGAGCAGTTCTTC. Translation: CSARGEWGYNEQFF.

This clonotype was observed once. The chain recombines TRBV2 with TRBJ2-7; D perhaps matches TRBD1 (5 bases). The CDR3 runs to 12 residues. CDR1 is SNHLY and CDR2 is FYNNEI in the germline V gene. V was shortened by 5 bases and J by 6 bases, with 11 bases between the two germline ends. The CDR3 loop is CASSLKGSEQYV. In DNA, the CDR3 is TGTGCCAGCAGTTTAAAGGGGTCCGAGCAGTACGTC.

V is TRBV10-3 and J is TRBJ1-3; D unclear. Germline lookup yields CDR1 ENHRY and CDR2 SYGVKD. The CDR3 sequence is 14 residues long. Trimming took 8 bases from V and 2 from J, leaving 13 bases between them. In DNA, the CDR3 is TGTGCCATCGCGGAGGGCTTCGCTGGAAACACCATATATTTT. It translates to CAIAEGFAGNTIYF.

This chain links TRBV4-1 with TRBJ2-4; D is unclear. Per the germline V gene, CDR1 is MGHRA and CDR2 is YSYEKL. The CDR3 is 16 amino acids. Trimming took 2 bases from V and 0 from J, leaving 11 bases between them. This chain's CDR3 is CASSQPLTEAKNIQYF. The CDR3 DNA reads TGCGCCAGCAGCCAACCCTTGACCGAAGCCAAAAACATTCAGTACTTC.